The 14 T cell receptor beta chains reported below all come from one sample, sequenced in a study of tumor-infiltrating lymphocytes in primary liver carcinoma. TCR beta cDNA was made from 500 ng total RNA with a constant-region primer. Sequencing libraries for TCR beta derived from three nested multiplex PCR rounds that used slightly modified ARM-PCR. Researchers ran the first two PCR rounds for roughly 11 cycles each with TRBV1-TRBV30 forward primers and a C-beta reverse primer. TCRdb used MiXCR to reprocess the multiplex PCR reads, holding one entry per CDR3 protein. The repertoire holds fewer than 150,000 distinct CDR3 sequences, with 65% as singletons. Co-extracting RNA and DNA was done with 20-30 mg of unsorted bulk tissue as input. The sequencing sample was made of liver tumor tissue from sampling region 1. The sample's subset: tumor region T1, superior pole. The receptors come from a woman aged 60 to 75 with primary liver carcinoma and hepatitis B virus infection.

About this clonotype: It may be a read error: a sequence one base away is much more abundant. The rearrangement uses TRBV6-1 and TRBJ1-2, with no clear D. CDR1 is MNHNS, CDR2 SASEGT, per germline. The CDR3 extends over 15 amino acids. V shed 2 bases and J shed 4 bases, with 14 bases lying between them. The CDR3 DNA is TGTGCCAGCAGTGAATCCCGGGCACGGGTCTATGGCTACACCTTC. Residues: CASSESRARVYGYTF.

This clonotype occurred a few times. V and J are TRBV28 and TRBJ1-1, with TRBD1 matching over 9 bases. Germline assignment: CDR1 MDHEN and CDR2 SYDVKM. The V segment lost 3 bases and the J segment 6 bases; nucleotides outside the gene matches: 5. The CDR3 is made up of 14 amino acids. CDR3 in DNA: TGTGCCAGCAGTTTGGGACAGGGTGGAGCTGAAGCTTTCTTT. Amino acid sequence: CASSLGQGGAEAFF.

The V gene is TRBV24-1, the J gene TRBJ2-2; D remains ambiguous. The CDR3 consists of 15 residues. Trimming pared 0 bases from V and 0 bases from J, leaving 4 bases between. Germline V gives CDR1 KGHDR, CDR2 SFDVKD. Here the CDR3 DNA reads TGTGCCACCAGTGATTTGAGAGCGAACACCGGGGAGCTGTTTTTT. Residues: CATSDLRANTGELFF.

On this clonotype itself: A read error may explain this, as a much larger clone is one base away. V is TRBV5-4 and J is TRBJ2-2, with D hard to call. Germline CDR1 is SGHNT and CDR2 is YYREEE (reference sequence). This CDR3 is 12 amino acids long. Between the trimmed V and J ends, which lost 3 bases and 4 bases, there was a span of 4 bases. This chain's CDR3 is CASSSTTGELFF. The CDR3 DNA sequence: TGTGCCAGCAGCTCGACCACCGGGGAGCTGTTTTTT.

About this clonotype itself: The junction does not match germline at one end; this may be a read error. The V gene is TRBV11-2, the J gene TRBJ1-2; no clear D. The germline V gene has CDR1 SGHAT and CDR2 FQNNGV. The CDR3 has 17 amino acids. The CDR3 reads CANSLDPIWALSYGYTF. CDR3 nucleotides: TGTGCCAACAGCTTAGATCCGATCTGGGCGCTGAGCTATGGCTACACCTTC.

Points on this clonotype: The junction departs from germline at one end; a sequencing error may be responsible. This chain uses TRBV4-2 with TRBJ2-7; D gene uncertain. There are 14 residues in the CDR3. CDR1 is LGHNA, CDR2 YNFKEQ, per germline. The CDR3 DNA reads as TGCGCCAGCAACCAATCGGCAATTAACGACGATCAGTACTTC. Translating gives CASNQSAINDDQYF.

About this clonotype: The conserved phenylalanine or tryptophan is not found at the CDR3 terminus, so this likely reflects a read error. V and J are TRBV7-8 and TRBJ1-2, with 7 positions matching TRBD1. Germline V gene data show CDR1 as SGHVS and CDR2 as FQNEAQ. Trimming at V came to 5 bases and at J to 4 bases, leaving 4 bases not matched to a gene. The CDR3 is made up of 13 amino acids. DNA of the CDR3: TGTGCCAGCAGCCCGGGACAGCTCTATGGCTACACCTTA. It translates to CASSPGQLYGYTL.

In the case of this clonotype: The junction departs from the called germline gene at one end, perhaps through a read error. The chain employs TRBV11-2 and TRBJ2-5; 11 bases agree with TRBD2. Germline V gene lookup returns CDR1 SGHAT and CDR2 FQNNGV. The CDR3 runs to 17 residues. As DNA, the CDR3 is TGTACCAGCAGCTTAGTGGGGACTAGCGGAGGTGGGGAGACCCAGTACTTC. Translated, it gives CTSSLVGTSGGGETQYF.

The chain has TRBV28 and TRBJ2-5, with TRBD2 matching 10 bases. The CDR3 runs to 18 residues. CDR1 and CDR2 from the germline V gene are MDHEN and SYDVKM. The J segment lost 5 bases and the V segment lost 2 bases, leaving 14 bases of the junction unmatched. The CDR3 coding sequence is TGTGCCAGCAGTTTACGCAGGTCGGCTAGCGGGGGTAGTGAGACCCAGTACTTC. Residues: CASSLRRSASGGSETQYF.

The chain uses TRBV11-2 and TRBJ2-7, with D perhaps being TRBD1 or TRBD2 (5 bases each). Looked up from germline, CDR1 is SGHAT and CDR2 is FQNNGV. The CDR3 covers 13 residues. The DNA for the CDR3 is TGTGTTAGCAGCTCGAGGGGTGACCGGGAGCAGTACTTC. Its protein product is CVSSSRGDREQYF. Full variable domain (missing parts from reference TRBV11-2 and TRBJ2-7): EAGVAQSPRYKIIEKRQSVAFWCNPISGHATLYWYQQILGQGPKLLIQFQNNGVVDDSQLPKDRFSAERLKGVDSTLKIQPAKLEDSAVYLCVSSSRGDREQYFGPGTRLTVT.

This clonotype was found many times. The gene calls are TRBV10-1 and TRBJ2-1; 8 nucleotides agree with TRBD1. J was trimmed by 10 bases and V by 2 bases; bases with no gene match: 7. CDR3 length: 14 amino acids. Germline V gene data show CDR1 as WNHNN and CDR2 as SYGVQD (reference sequence). This CDR3 reads CASSEGTGLVEQFF. DNA of the CDR3: TGCGCCAGCAGTGAGGGGACAGGCTTGGTCGAGCAGTTCTTC.

This clonotype was detected only once. A much larger clone lies one base from this, so it may be a read error. This chain uses TRBV5-4 with TRBJ1-4; D is uncertain. CDR1 SGHNT and CDR2 YYREEE come from the germline V gene (reference sequence). This CDR3 is 12 amino acids long. The CDR3 loop is CANSRELGKLFF. The DNA of the CDR3 is TGTGCCAACAGCCGAGAGTTGGGAAAACTGTTTTTT. The full variable domain, its missing parts supplied by reference TRBV5-4 and TRBJ1-4, is ETGVTQSPTHLIKTRGQQVTLRCSSQSGHNTVSWYQQALGQGPQFIFQYYREEENGRGNFPPRFSGLQFPNYSSELNVNALELDDSALYLCANSRELGKLFFGSGTQLSVL.

Remarks on this clonotype: A clone one base away is much larger, so this may be a read error. No conserved phenylalanine or tryptophan is present at the end of the CDR3, so a read error is the likely explanation. The chain employs TRBV6-6 and TRBJ1-1, with TRBD1 identical over 9 bases. The CDR3 runs to 16 residues. Germline V gene lookup returns CDR1 MNHNY and CDR2 SVGAGI (reference sequence). The V gene end was trimmed by 4 bases and the J gene end by 0 bases; junction bases not matched to a gene: 6. The CDR3 loop is CASSSPGTGMNTEAFV. DNA for the CDR3: TGTGCCAGCAGTTCCCCCGGGACAGGGATGAACACTGAAGCTTTCGTT.

At least ten counts were recorded for this clonotype. The chain joins TRBV12-5 to TRBJ1-6; D possibly corresponds to TRBD1 (5 bases). The germline gives CDR1 LGHNT, CDR2 FRNRAP. Trimming left V 5 bases short and J 5 bases short, with 28 bases between. This CDR3 has 20 amino acids. In DNA form, the CDR3 reads TGTGCTAGTGGTCTACTAATCCTGACAGACCGATGGGGCAATAATTCACCCCTCCACTTT. Protein product: CASGLLILTDRWGNNSPLHF.